Shown below are 31 T cell receptor beta chains from a single sample sequenced in a study of cytomegalovirus exposure and HLA in healthy donors. PCR used 60 Vbeta primers and 13 Jbeta primers. Sequenced by immunoSEQ multiplex PCR; TCRdb stores in-frame clones only, minus some. Its table records about 77,000 clones. Sequencing used PBMCs. The origin of the receptors is a man in his forties or fifties in good health and CMV-seropositive.

V and J are TRBV13 and TRBJ2-6, with 9 bases identical to TRBD1. The CDR3 length is 17 residues. Germline trimming cut 5 bases from V and 1 base from J; bases unmatched to any gene: 6. Germline CDR1 PRHDT, CDR2 FYEKMQ (reference sequence). The CDR3 DNA sequence: TGTGCCAGCAGCCGAGGGACAGGGATTTCTGGGGCCAACGTCCTGACTTTC. This encodes CASSRGTGISGANVLTF.

This chain connects TRBV19 to TRBJ2-1; TRBD2 matches 13 bases. The CDR3 runs 15 residues. Germline CDR1 and CDR2: LNHDA and SQIVND (reference sequence). With 3 bases clipped from V and 10 bases from J, the junction kept 6 bases outside the gene matches. The CDR3 DNA sequence: TGTGCCAGTAGTATTTGGACTAGCGGGGGAGAAGAGCAGTTCTTC. Amino acids: CASSIWTSGGEEQFF.

This chain uses TRBV28 with TRBJ2-7, with TRBD2 as a possible D gene (6 bases). The CDR3 is 13 residues long. Per the germline V gene, CDR1 is MDHEN and CDR2 is SYDVKM. The V and J ends lost 2 bases and 4 bases respectively, with 9 bases between them. CDR3 bases: TGTGCCAGCAGTTTACCTCGGGGGTACGAGCAGTACTTC. The encoded protein is CASSLPRGYEQYF.

V and J are TRBV5-1 and TRBJ1-2; D gene ambiguous. The CDR3 length is 15 residues. CDR1 and CDR2 from the germline V gene are SGHRS and YFSETQ. Trimming stripped 0 bases from V and 4 bases from J, with 13 bases between. As DNA, the CDR3 is TGCGCCAGCAGCTTGGGTGGAGGCATAGCCTATGGCTACACCTTC. Its protein is CASSLGGGIAYGYTF. The variable domain in full, with the rest retrieved from reference TRBV5-1 and TRBJ1-2, is KAGVTQTPRYLIKTRGQQVTLSCSPISGHRSVSWYQQTPGQGLQFLFEYFSETQRNKGNFPGRFSGRQFSNSRSEMNVSTLELGDSALYLCASSLGGGIAYGYTFGSGTRLTVV.

The CDR3 sequence: CASSPSQEGHIYGYTF. The CDR3 nucleotides are TGTGCCAGTAGCCCTTCACAGGAGGGTCACATCTATGGCTACACCTTC. J is TRBJ1-2 and V is TRBV19; D is perhaps TRBD1 (5 bases). The CDR3 loop spans 16 amino acids. With 6 bases removed from V and 4 bases from J, the gap between germline ends came to 21 bases. Germline V gene sequence: CDR1 LNHDA, CDR2 SQIVND (reference sequence).

The genes are TRBV2 and TRBJ1-1, with D uncertain. V was clipped by 2 bases and J by 2 bases, with 9 bases between them. Germline CDR1 SNHLY, CDR2 FYNNEI. The CDR3 runs to 14 residues. The DNA for the CDR3 is TGTGCCAGCAGTGAATACGAGGGTAACACTGAAGCTTTCTTT. Translation gives CASSEYEGNTEAFF.

V is TRBV11-2 and J is TRBJ2-5; TRBD2 matches 12 bases. Germline V gene data show CDR1 as SGHAT and CDR2 as FQNNGV. V lost 1 base to trimming and J lost 5 bases; unmatched junction nucleotides: 8. CDR3 length: 17 residues. The CDR3 DNA follows: TGTGCCAGCAGCTTAGTTCCTAGCGGGGGGGCCCGGGAGACCCAGTACTTC. This translates into CASSLVPSGGARETQYF.

This sequence joins TRBV5-1 and TRBJ1-4; 8 bases map to TRBD1. With V trimmed by 1 base and J by 0 bases, 8 bases remained unmatched. The CDR3 has 18 amino acids. Germline V gives CDR1 SGHRS, CDR2 YFSETQ. The CDR3 spells CASSLKATGVATNEKLFF. CDR3 nucleotide sequence: TGCGCCAGCAGCTTGAAGGCGACAGGGGTGGCAACTAATGAAAAACTGTTTTTT.

The CDR3 DNA reads TGTGCCACCAGCCAAGCTGTCCGGACAGGGCTGGAGGAAGACATTCAGTACTTC. Amino acids: CATSQAVRTGLEEDIQYF. The rearrangement uses TRBV15 and TRBJ2-4; 8 bases are shared with TRBD1. Germline CDR1 is LNHNV and CDR2 is YYDKDF (reference sequence). J lost 8 bases, V lost 5 bases, and 20 bases had no gene match. This CDR3 region has 18 residues.

CDR3 sequence: CATSTTTGGLVAFF. The DNA for the CDR3 is TGTGCCACCAGTACGACGACAGGGGGATTGGTAGCTTTCTTT. The chain employs TRBV15 and TRBJ1-1; 9 bases are a match to TRBD1. This CDR3 region has 14 residues. Germline V gene sequence: CDR1 LNHNV, CDR2 YYDKDF (reference sequence). Trimming at V came to 6 bases and at J to 10 bases, leaving 12 bases not matched to a gene.

V is TRBV19 and J is TRBJ1-2; 7 positions agree with TRBD1. V gave up 4 bases and J gave up 2 bases; unmatched junction bases: 7. The CDR3 contains 15 residues. Germline V gives CDR1 LNHDA, CDR2 SQIVND (reference sequence). The DNA for the CDR3 is TGTGCCAGTAGTACTTCGGACAGGCTGAACTATGGCTACACCTTC. Protein: CASSTSDRLNYGYTF.

V is TRBV14 and J is TRBJ2-2; no clear D. Between the trimmed V and J ends, which lost 5 bases and 5 bases, there was a span of 9 bases. Germline V lookup: CDR1 SGHDN, CDR2 FVKESK. The CDR3 runs to 13 residues. CDR3: CASSVDPTGELFF. CDR3 bases: TGTGCCAGCAGCGTAGATCCGACCGGGGAGCTGTTTTTT.

The chain recombines TRBV6-1 with TRBJ2-7; 8 nucleotides agree with TRBD1. The CDR3 is 15 residues long. After removal of 6 bases from V and 0 bases from J, the junction contained 7 bases not matched to a gene. The germline gives CDR1 MNHNS, CDR2 SASEGT. Here the CDR3 DNA reads TGTGCCAGCAGAGGCGGGACAGGAAGCTCCTACGAGCAGTACGTC. Its protein product is CASRGGTGSSYEQYV.

As to this clone: An end of the junction differs from the germline gene, which may be a read error. The J gene is TRBJ2-3, the V gene TRBV19, with TRBD1 as a possible D gene (5 bases). The CDR3 sequence is 11 residues long. Germline CDR1 and CDR2: LNHDA and SQIVND (reference sequence). This chain's CDR3 is CACRGLDTQYF. In nucleotides, the CDR3 is TGTGCCTGTAGGGGCTTAGATACGCAGTATTTT. The whole variable domain, filled in from reference TRBV19 and TRBJ2-3, reads DGGITQSPKYLFRKEGQNVTLSCEQNLNHDAMYWYRQDPGQGLRLIYYSQIVNDFQKGDIAEGYSVSREKKESFPLTVTSAQKNPTAFYLCACRGLDTQYFGPGTRLTVL.

This rearrangement joins TRBV9 to TRBJ2-3, with D perhaps matching TRBD1 (5 bases). Germline lookup yields CDR1 SGDLS and CDR2 YYNGEE. The V gene lost 0 bases and the J gene lost 0 bases, with 14 bases spanning the gap. The CDR3 is made up of 17 amino acids. The CDR3 is CASSVDGALTSTDTQYF. CDR3 sequence (DNA): TGTGCCAGCAGCGTAGATGGGGCCCTGACTAGCACAGATACGCAGTATTTT.

The CDR3 reads CASSLGTSGNEQFF. In nucleotides, the CDR3 is TGTGCCAGCAGCTTAGGGACTAGCGGAAATGAGCAGTTCTTC. The rearrangement uses TRBV7-9 and TRBJ2-1; 10 nucleotides match TRBD2. This CDR3 has 14 amino acids. Germline values: CDR1 SEHNR, CDR2 FQNEAQ (reference sequence). With 1 base clipped from V and 7 bases from J, the junction kept 1 base outside the gene matches.

The chain joins TRBV6-5 to TRBJ1-2; D uncertain. Germline CDR1 reads MNHEY; CDR2 reads SVGAGI. The CDR3 has 11 amino acids. The V end lost 11 bases, the J end lost 5 bases, and 12 bases lay between the germline ends. The CDR3 protein is CASRALYGYTF. DNA for the CDR3: TGTGCCTCACGAGCCTTATATGGCTACACCTTC.

This chain links TRBV18 with TRBJ1-1, with D hard to call. Per the germline V gene, CDR1 is KGHSH and CDR2 is LQKENI. This CDR3 has 15 residues. The germline V and J ends were trimmed by 3 bases and 3 bases, with 14 bases remaining between them. The CDR3 DNA is TGTGCCAGCTCACCCCTCGGGGTATACTACACTGAAGCTTTCTTT. It specifies CASSPLGVYYTEAFF.

Regarding this clone: Other DNA sequences from this sample encode an identical CDR3 as well. The chain couples TRBV19 to TRBJ2-3; 7 bases line up with TRBD2. Germline CDR1 is LNHDA and CDR2 is SQIVND (reference sequence). There are 18 residues in the CDR3. The CDR3 nucleotides are TGTGCACACAGGAAGTTGGAGGGTCTAGCGGTTAGCACAGATACGCAGTATTTT. Protein sequence: CAHRKLEGLAVSTDTQYF.

The CDR3 sequence is CASSLDDSRAEAFF. CDR3 sequence (DNA): TGTGCCAGCAGCTTGGACGATAGCAGGGCTGAAGCTTTCTTT. V is TRBV5-4 and J is TRBJ1-1, with D tentatively TRBD1 (5 bases). CDR3 length: 14 residues. The V and J ends lost 0 bases and 6 bases respectively, with 12 bases between them. In germline, CDR1 is SGHNT, CDR2 YYREEE (reference sequence).

V and J are TRBV6-6 and TRBJ2-1, with a tentative D call TRBD2 (5 bases). V lost 4 bases, J lost 10 bases, and 11 bases lay in between. The germline V gene has CDR1 MNHNY and CDR2 SVGAGI (reference sequence). The CDR3 has 12 residues. CDR3 amino acids: CASSLVGSEQFF. The DNA of the CDR3 is TGTGCCAGCAGTTTGGTAGGGAGCGAGCAGTTCTTC.

The chain carries TRBV11-2 and TRBJ1-1; TRBD1 matches 8 bases. This CDR3 region has 16 residues. CDR1 is SGHAT, CDR2 FQNNGV, per germline. The ends lost 4 bases at V and 2 bases at J; junction bases unmatched: 9. CDR3 sequence reads: CASSSWTGWSNTEAFF. DNA for the CDR3: TGTGCCAGCAGCTCGTGGACAGGGTGGTCAAACACTGAAGCTTTCTTT.

The J gene is TRBJ1-1, the V gene TRBV10-3; 9 nucleotides align to TRBD1. J gave up 4 bases and V 10 bases, and 10 bases lay outside the gene matches. Per the germline V gene, CDR1 is ENHRY and CDR2 is SYGVKD. CDR3 length equals 14 residues. The CDR3 DNA reads TGTGCCACAACAGGGGGCGGCATCGTCACTGAAGCTTTCTTT. Residues: CATTGGGIVTEAFF.

The CDR3 coding sequence is TGTGCCAGTAGTATCGGGCTAGGGGGGGGAGAGACCCAGTACTTC. It specifies CASSIGLGGGETQYF. This chain connects TRBV19 to TRBJ2-5, with D perhaps TRBD2 (7 bases). Germline V gene lookup returns CDR1 LNHDA and CDR2 SQIVND (reference sequence). CDR3 length: 15 residues. V gave up 3 bases and J gave up 4 bases, with 15 bases separating them. Looking up the rest from reference TRBV19 and TRBJ2-5 gives the full variable domain: DGGITQSPKYLFRKEGQNVTLSCEQNLNHDAMYWYRQDPGQGLRLIYYSQIVNDFQKGDIAEGYSVSREKKESFPLTVTSAQKNPTAFYLCASSIGLGGGETQYFGPGTRLLVL.

The chain is built from TRBV11-2 and TRBJ1-1; D possibly corresponds to TRBD1 (6 bases). The CDR3 runs to 14 residues. V dropped 2 bases and J dropped 2 bases, with 9 bases sitting between them. CDR1 is SGHAT and CDR2 is FQNNGV in the germline V gene. The CDR3 sequence: CASSLNRVNTEAFF. The CDR3 DNA sequence: TGTGCCAGCAGCTTAAACAGGGTAAACACTGAAGCTTTCTTT.

The chain is built from TRBV6-6 and TRBJ1-5; 12 bases are shared with TRBD1. With 4 bases clipped from V and 3 bases from J, the junction kept 4 bases outside the gene matches. CDR1 is MNHNY and CDR2 is SVGAGI in the germline V gene (reference sequence). The CDR3 has 16 residues. This chain's CDR3 is CASSSGTGGLNQPQHF. The DNA of the CDR3 is TGTGCCAGCAGTTCGGGGACAGGGGGCCTCAATCAGCCCCAGCATTTT.

The CDR3 sequence is CASSLDRAGNTIYF. As DNA, the CDR3 is TGTGCCAGCAGCTTGGACAGGGCTGGAAACACCATATATTTT. V usage is TRBV5-5 and J usage is TRBJ1-3; D is perhaps TRBD1 (6 bases). The CDR3 is 14 amino acids. V gave up 0 bases and J gave up 2 bases, with 6 bases separating them. Germline V CDR1 and CDR2: SGHKS, YYEKEE (reference sequence).

The chain links TRBV7-9 to TRBJ2-7; D is perhaps TRBD2 (6 bases). This CDR3 has 12 residues. In germline, CDR1 is SEHNR, CDR2 FQNEAQ (reference sequence). V gave up 8 bases and J gave up 3 bases, with 11 bases separating them. CDR3 region: CASGIGGYEQYF. The DNA of the CDR3 is TGTGCCAGCGGAATCGGGGGCTACGAGCAGTACTTC.

The rearrangement links TRBV7-9 to TRBJ1-1; no clear D gene. The CDR3 covers 14 residues. The V gene's germline CDR1 is SEHNR and CDR2 FQNEAQ (reference sequence). The ends were cut back, 2 bases at V and 0 bases at J, with 7 bases in the middle. CDR3 sequence: CASSLWQMNTEAFF. The CDR3 nucleotides are TGTGCCAGCAGCTTATGGCAGATGAACACTGAAGCTTTCTTT.

The V call is TRBV6-6, the J call TRBJ2-7, with 9 positions matching TRBD1. The germline gives CDR1 MNHNY, CDR2 SVGAGI (reference sequence). The CDR3 length is 15 residues. The ends lost 5 bases at V and 2 bases at J; junction bases unmatched: 7. CDR3 sequence (DNA): TGTGCCAGCAGTAGAGACGGGACAGGGACCTACGAGCAGTACGTC. It encodes CASSRDGTGTYEQYV.

The gene calls are TRBV11-2 and TRBJ1-1; 7 bases are a match to TRBD1. Per the germline V gene, CDR1 is SGHAT and CDR2 is FQNNGV. V lost 3 bases, J lost 2 bases, and 6 bases stayed unmatched. CDR3 size: 15 residues. CDR3 amino acids: CASSFGGQRNTEAFF. The CDR3 DNA is TGTGCCAGCAGCTTCGGGGGACAGAGAAACACTGAAGCTTTCTTT. The full variable domain, in which reference TRBV11-2 and TRBJ1-1 provide the parts outside the CDR3, is EAGVAQSPRYKIIEKRQSVAFWCNPISGHATLYWYQQILGQGPKLLIQFQNNGVVDDSQLPKDRFSAERLKGVDSTLKIQPAKLEDSAVYLCASSFGGQRNTEAFFGQGTRLTVV.